This record concerns one TCR beta chain sequence. Its antigen is still unknown. TCRdb re-called the 5' RACE reads and gives one entry per CDR3 protein, without DNA. Its table records about 380,000 distinct CDR3 sequences. This entry comes from a study of T cells expressing NK-cell markers. Whole-study results and caveats: Dominant NKG2C+ clonotypes made up about 1.0-7.5% of CD8+ T cells in roughly 6 donors.

This CDR3 region has 15 residues. Germline assignment: CDR1 SGHDN and CDR2 FVKESK. The origin of this receptor is a man between 18 and 69 years old in good health. The chain is built from TRBV14 and TRBJ2-2; checking the TCRdb D call of TRBD1 is not possible without DNA. Sequenced input: blood T cells: a sorted CD56 or NKG2C T cell subset, CD4+ or CD8+ T cells, or bulk PBMC T cells (not recorded which). The CDR3 sequence: CASSQAPPGTGELFF.